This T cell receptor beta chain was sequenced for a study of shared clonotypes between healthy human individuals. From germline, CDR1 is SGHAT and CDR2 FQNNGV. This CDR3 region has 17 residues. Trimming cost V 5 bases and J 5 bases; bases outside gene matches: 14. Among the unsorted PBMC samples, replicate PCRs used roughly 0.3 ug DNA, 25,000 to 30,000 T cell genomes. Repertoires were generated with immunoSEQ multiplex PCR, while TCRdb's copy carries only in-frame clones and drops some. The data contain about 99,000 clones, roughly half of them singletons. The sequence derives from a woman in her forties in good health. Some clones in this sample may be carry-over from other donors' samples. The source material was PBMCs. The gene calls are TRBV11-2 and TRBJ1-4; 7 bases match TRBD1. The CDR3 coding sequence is TGTGCCAGCAGCCATCGAGGGGGCTACGGGGGAAATGAAAAACTGTTTTTT. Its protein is CASSHRGGYGGNEKLFF.